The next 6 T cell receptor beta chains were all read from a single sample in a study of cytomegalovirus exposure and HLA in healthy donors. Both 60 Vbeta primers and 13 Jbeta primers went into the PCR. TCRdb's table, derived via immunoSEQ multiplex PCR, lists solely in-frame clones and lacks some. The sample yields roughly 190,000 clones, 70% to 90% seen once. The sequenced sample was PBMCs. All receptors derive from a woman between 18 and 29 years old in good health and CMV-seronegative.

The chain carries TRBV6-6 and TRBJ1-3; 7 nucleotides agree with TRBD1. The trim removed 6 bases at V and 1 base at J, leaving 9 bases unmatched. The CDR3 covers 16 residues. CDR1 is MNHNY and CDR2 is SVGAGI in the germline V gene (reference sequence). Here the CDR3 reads CASSPTPRGSGNTIYF. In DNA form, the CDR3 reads TGTGCCAGCAGCCCAACTCCCAGGGGGTCTGGAAACACCATATATTTT.

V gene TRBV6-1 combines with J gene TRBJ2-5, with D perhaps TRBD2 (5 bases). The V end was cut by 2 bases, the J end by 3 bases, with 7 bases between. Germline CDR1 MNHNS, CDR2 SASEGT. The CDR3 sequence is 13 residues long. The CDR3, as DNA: TGTGCCAGCAGTGAACTCGGGAAAGAGACCCAGTACTTC. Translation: CASSELGKETQYF.

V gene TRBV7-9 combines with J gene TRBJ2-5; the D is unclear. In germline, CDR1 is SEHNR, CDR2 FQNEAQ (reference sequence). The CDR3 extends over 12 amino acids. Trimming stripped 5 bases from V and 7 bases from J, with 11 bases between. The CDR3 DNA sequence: TGTGCCAGCAGCCGCGAGCTCGGGACCCAGTACTTC. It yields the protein CASSRELGTQYF.

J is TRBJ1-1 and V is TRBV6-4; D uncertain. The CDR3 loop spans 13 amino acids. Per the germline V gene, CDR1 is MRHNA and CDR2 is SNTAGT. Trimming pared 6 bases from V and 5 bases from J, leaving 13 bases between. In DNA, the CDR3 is TGTGCCAGCAGCCCGTTCGGAGGGACTGAAGCTTTCTTT. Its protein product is CASSPFGGTEAFF.

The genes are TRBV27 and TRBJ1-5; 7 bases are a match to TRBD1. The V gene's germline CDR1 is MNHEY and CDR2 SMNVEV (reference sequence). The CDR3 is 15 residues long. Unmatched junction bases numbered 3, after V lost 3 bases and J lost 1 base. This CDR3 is CASSLSQGSNQPQHF. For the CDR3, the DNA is TGTGCCAGCAGTTTGTCACAGGGGAGCAATCAGCCCCAGCATTTT.

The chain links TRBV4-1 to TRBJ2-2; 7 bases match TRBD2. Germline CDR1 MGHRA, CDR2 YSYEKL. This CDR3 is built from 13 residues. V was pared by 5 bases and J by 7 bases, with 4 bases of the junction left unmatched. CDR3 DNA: TGCGCCAGCAGCGTCGGACTAGTCGGGGAGCTGTTTTTT. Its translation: CASSVGLVGELFF.